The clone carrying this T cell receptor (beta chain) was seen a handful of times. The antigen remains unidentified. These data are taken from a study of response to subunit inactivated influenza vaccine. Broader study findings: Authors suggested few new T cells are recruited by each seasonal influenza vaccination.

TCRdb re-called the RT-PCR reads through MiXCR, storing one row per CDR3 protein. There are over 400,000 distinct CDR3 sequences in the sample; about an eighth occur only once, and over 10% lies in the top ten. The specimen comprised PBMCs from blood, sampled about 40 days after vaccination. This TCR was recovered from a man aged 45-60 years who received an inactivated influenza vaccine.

The CDR3 loop reads CASSLAPYYEQYF. CDR3 nucleotide sequence: TGTGCCAGCAGCTTAGCGCCTTACTACGAGCAGTACTTC. The V gene is TRBV11-2, the J gene TRBJ2-7; D unresolved. Germline lookup yields CDR1 SGHAT and CDR2 FQNNGV. This CDR3 is 13 amino acids long. V lost 1 base to trimming and J lost 3 bases, with 7 bases between them. The whole variable domain, filled in from reference TRBV11-2 and TRBJ2-7, reads EAGVAQSPRYKIIEKRQSVAFWCNPISGHATLYWYQQILGQGPKLLIQFQNNGVVDDSQLPKDRFSAERLKGVDSTLKIQPAKLEDSAVYLCASSLAPYYEQYFGPGTRLTVT.